This T cell receptor (beta chain) was sequenced for a study of blood T cells in healthy people across ages (dated by TCRdb to the mid-2010s). As for the study more broadly: Template switching captured roughly one uniquely barcoded TCR beta cDNA molecule per two T cells in model experiments. Donors of different ages were randomly distributed across sequencing lanes to avoid experimental bias. To track age-related changes in TCR beta repertoire diversity, the study relied on deep sequencing normalized with unique cDNA molecular identifiers. Two additional independent replicas of 1 million unique cDNA reads from the same blood draw were analyzed for two donors (one aged 18 to 29 and one aged 80 or older). The donors were split into four age groups: young (average around 17 years), middle-aged (roughly 40), aged (approximately 60) and long-lived (more than 80). The investigation overall reported the following: Compared with the aged group, the long-lived group had more naive CD4+ T cells, fewer expanded clones and increased TCR diversity, a pattern suggesting age selection. There was a strong correlation between observed TCR beta diversity and the percentage of naive T cells measured by flow cytometry. Conclusive comparison of naive and antigen-experienced compartments was prevented by the profiling of bulk unsorted PBMCs. Total diversity estimates from one million sequenced T cells were considered lower bounds and underestimates. Observed TCR beta diversity per million T cells fell roughly linearly with age, and a significant reduction was already apparent by age roughly 40. The CMV infection status of donors was not known, potentially confounding age-related changes in expanded clonotypes.

From its cysteine to its phenylalanine, the CDR3 spans 13 amino acids. Here the CDR3 DNA is all that survives: 39 bases in frame from base 1. For CDR1 and CDR2, the germline V gene lists ENHRY and SYGVKD. From V the trimming removes 9 bases and from J it removes 9 bases, while the gene matches leave 5 bases of the junction unaccounted for. About this clonotype: Its antigen is unknown. There are no base qualities to consult, and no much larger clone falls within one base.

The donors were 40 or so Caucasian individuals from Russia, aged 6 to 90 years, who were systemically healthy. Each donor gave ten milliliters of peripheral blood, collected into EDTA-treated Vacutainer tubes. Ficoll-Paque density-gradient centrifugation was used to isolate PBMCs, with at least 6 million per sample. Total RNA was extracted from PBMCs with Trizol reagent, with at least 5.5 micrograms obtained per sample. Naive CD45RAhigh/CD27high T cell percentages were measured by flow cytometry on a PBMC aliquot from every donor. Libraries were built with 5' RACE. For sequencing, an Illumina HiSeq 2500 was employed. A second PCR of roughly 7 to 11 cycles was performed with a sample-barcoded 5' primer and a J-beta primer mix. A template-switch 5' adaptor carrying 12 random nucleotides introduced a unique molecular identifier onto each TCR beta cDNA molecule. At least 2.5 million CDR3-containing paired-end reads were obtained from each sample. First-strand cDNA was synthesized from all RNA with the Mint cDNA synthesis kit, primed by a TRBC-specific oligonucleotide. After uracil-DNA glycosylase treatment, a first 18-cycle PCR used universal primers M1SS and BC2_uni_R on all cDNA. In the original analysis: For normalization, 1 million high-quality reads were randomly selected from each sample, with every read carrying a distinct molecular identifier. Reads with shared molecular identifiers were discarded instead of being binned into consensus sequences. MiTCR, set to a Q25 quality threshold and the strictest error-elimination algorithm, was used for CDR3 identification, clonotype clustering and error correction. Lower-bound total TCR beta diversity was estimated with a nonparametric unseen species model using Euler transformation. Using fastp at Q25 and MiXCR, TCRdb reprocessed the public reads and kept productive beta chains. Each entry merges the rows of one CDR3 protein and shows their most common DNA and genes. TCRdb, not the original authors, processed these V and J calls. The sample profile shows around 1,500,000 distinct CDR3 sequences; around 42% of them were found once. Approximately 7.9% of the sample is in the top ten clones.

The rearrangement joined TRBV10-3 to TRBJ2-3, with TRBD2 matching 14 junction bases. The material sequenced was blood. The clonotype originates from a woman aged 18-35 years in good health. The CDR3 protein sequence reads: CAMGTSGGPTQYF. The DNA reads as follows: TGTGCCATGGGGACTAGCGGGGGCCCCACGCAGTATTTT.